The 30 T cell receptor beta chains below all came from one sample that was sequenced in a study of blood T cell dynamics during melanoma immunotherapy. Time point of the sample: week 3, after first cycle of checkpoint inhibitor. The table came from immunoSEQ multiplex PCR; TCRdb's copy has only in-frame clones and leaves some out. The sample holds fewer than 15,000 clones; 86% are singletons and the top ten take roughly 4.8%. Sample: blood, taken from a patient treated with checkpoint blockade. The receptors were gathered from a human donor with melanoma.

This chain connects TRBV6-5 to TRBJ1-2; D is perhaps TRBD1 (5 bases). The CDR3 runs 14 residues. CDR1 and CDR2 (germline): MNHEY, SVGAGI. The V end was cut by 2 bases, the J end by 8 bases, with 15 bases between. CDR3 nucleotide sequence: TGTGCCAGCAGTTACCTACCGGGACTAGAGGGCTACACCTTC. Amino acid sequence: CASSYLPGLEGYTF.

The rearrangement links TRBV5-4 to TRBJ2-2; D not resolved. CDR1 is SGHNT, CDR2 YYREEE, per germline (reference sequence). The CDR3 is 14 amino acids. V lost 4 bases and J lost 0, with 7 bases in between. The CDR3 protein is CASSRQSNTGELFF. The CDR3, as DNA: TGTGCCAGCAGCAGGCAGTCGAACACCGGGGAGCTGTTTTTT.

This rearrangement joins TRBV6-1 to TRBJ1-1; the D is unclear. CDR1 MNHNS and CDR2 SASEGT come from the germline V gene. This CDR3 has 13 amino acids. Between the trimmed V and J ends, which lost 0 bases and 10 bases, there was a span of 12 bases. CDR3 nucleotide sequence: TGTGCCAGCAGTGAAGCGCGGGAGAGCCGAGCTTTCTTT. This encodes CASSEARESRAFF.

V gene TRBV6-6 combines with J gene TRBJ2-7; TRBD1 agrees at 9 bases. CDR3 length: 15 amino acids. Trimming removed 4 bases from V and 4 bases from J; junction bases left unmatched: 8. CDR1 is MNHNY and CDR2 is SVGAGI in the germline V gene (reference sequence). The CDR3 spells CASSSPDRGSYEQYF. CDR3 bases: TGTGCCAGCAGTTCCCCGGACAGGGGAAGTTACGAGCAGTACTTC.

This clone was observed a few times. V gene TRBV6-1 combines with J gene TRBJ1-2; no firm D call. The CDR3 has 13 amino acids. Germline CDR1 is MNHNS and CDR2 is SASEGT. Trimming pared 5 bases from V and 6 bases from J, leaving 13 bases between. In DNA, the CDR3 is TGTGCCAGCAGTCCGACCGCCTCGCATGGCTACACCTTC. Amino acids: CASSPTASHGYTF.

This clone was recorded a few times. The CDR3 DNA sequence: TGCGCCAGCAGTGAGGGGTCCAGGGTTGGGAAGAATGAGCAGTTCTTC. Amino acids: CASSEGSRVGKNEQFF. V and J are TRBV10-2 and TRBJ2-1; maybe TRBD1 (5 bases). CDR1 WSHSY and CDR2 SAAADI come from the germline V gene. CDR3 length equals 16 residues. The ends were cut back, 2 bases at V and 7 bases at J, with 18 bases in the middle.

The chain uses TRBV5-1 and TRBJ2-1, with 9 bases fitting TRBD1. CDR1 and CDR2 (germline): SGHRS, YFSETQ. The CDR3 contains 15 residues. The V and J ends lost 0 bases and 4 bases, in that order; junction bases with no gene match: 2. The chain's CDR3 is CASSLDGTGYNEQFF. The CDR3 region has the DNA TGCGCCAGCAGCTTGGATGGGACAGGGTACAATGAGCAGTTCTTC.

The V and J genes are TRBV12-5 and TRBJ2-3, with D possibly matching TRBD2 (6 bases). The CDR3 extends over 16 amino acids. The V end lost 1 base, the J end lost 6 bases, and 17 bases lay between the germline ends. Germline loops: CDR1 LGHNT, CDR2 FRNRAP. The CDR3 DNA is TGTGCTAGTGGTTTGGGGCTTGGCGGGACCCGGGATACGCAGTATTTT. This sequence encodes CASGLGLGGTRDTQYF. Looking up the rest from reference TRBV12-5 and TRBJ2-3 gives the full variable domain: DARVTQTPRHKVTEMGQEVTMRCQPILGHNTVFWYRQTMMQGLELLAYFRNRAPLDDSGMPKDRFSAEMPDATLATLKIQPSEPRDSAVYFCASGLGLGGTRDTQYFGPGTRLTVL.

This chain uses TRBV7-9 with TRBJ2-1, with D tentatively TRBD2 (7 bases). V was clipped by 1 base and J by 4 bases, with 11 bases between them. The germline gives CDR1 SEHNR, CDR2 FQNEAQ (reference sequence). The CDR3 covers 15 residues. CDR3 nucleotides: TGTGCCAGCAGCTTAGGCGGGGGCACGTACAATGAGCAGTTCTTC. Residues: CASSLGGGTYNEQFF.

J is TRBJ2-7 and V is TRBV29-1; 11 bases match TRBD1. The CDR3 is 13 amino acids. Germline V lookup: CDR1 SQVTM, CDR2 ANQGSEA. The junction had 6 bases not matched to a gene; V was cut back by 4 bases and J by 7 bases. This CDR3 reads CSVGGQGAWEQYF. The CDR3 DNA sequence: TGCAGCGTTGGTGGACAGGGGGCGTGGGAGCAGTACTTC.

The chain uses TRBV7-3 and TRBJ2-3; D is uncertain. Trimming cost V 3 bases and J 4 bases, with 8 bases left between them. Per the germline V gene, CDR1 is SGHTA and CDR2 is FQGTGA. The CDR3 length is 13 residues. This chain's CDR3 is CASSLKAPDTQYF. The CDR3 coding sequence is TGTGCCAGCAGCTTGAAGGCCCCAGATACGCAGTATTTT. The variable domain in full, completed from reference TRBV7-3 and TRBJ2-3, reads GAGVSQTPSNKVTEKGKYVELRCDPISGHTALYWYRQSLGQGPEFLIYFQGTGAADDSGLPNDRFFAVRPEGSVSTLKIQRTERGDSAVYLCASSLKAPDTQYFGPGTRLTVL.

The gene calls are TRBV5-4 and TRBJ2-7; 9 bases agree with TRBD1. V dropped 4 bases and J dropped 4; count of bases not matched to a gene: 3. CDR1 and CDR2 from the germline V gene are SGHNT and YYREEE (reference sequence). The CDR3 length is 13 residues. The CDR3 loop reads CASSRTGAYEQYF. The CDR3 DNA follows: TGTGCCAGCAGCCGGACAGGGGCATACGAGCAGTACTTC.

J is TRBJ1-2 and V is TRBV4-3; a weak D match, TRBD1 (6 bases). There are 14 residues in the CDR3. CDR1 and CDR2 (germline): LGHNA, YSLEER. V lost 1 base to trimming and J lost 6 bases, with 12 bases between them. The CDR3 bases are TGCGCCAGCAGCCAAGCAAGACAGGACGATGGCTACACCTTC. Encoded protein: CASSQARQDDGYTF.

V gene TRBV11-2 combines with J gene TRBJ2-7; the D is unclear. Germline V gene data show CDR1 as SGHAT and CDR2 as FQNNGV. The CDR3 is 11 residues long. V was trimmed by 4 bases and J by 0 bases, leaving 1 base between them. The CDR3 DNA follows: TGTGCCAGCAGCTACTCCTACGAGCAGTACTTC. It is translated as CASSYSYEQYF.

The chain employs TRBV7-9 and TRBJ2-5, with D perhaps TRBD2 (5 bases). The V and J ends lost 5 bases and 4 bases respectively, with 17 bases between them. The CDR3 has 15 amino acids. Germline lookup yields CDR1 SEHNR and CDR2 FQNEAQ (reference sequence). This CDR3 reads CASSPNLRELETQYF. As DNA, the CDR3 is TGTGCCAGCAGCCCGAACTTGAGGGAGCTAGAGACCCAGTACTTC.

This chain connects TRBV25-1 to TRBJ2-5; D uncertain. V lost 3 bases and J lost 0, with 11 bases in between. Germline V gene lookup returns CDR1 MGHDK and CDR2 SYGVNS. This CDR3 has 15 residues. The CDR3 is CASSDSRRHQETQYF. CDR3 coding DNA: TGTGCCAGCAGTGACTCAAGACGCCACCAAGAGACCCAGTACTTC.

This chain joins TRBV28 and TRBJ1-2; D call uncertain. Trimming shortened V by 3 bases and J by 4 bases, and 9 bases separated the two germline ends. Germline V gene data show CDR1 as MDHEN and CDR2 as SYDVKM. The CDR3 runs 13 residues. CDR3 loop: CASSFTGVYGYTF. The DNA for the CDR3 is TGTGCCAGCAGTTTTACGGGTGTCTATGGCTACACCTTC.

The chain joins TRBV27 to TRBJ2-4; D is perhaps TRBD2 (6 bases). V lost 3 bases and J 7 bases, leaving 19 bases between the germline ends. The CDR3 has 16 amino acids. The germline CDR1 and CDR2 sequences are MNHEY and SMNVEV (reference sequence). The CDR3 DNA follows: TGTGCCAGCAGTTTCGTTTTAGGAGGGGTTACGAACATTCAGTACTTC. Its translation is CASSFVLGGVTNIQYF.

CDR3 bases: TGCGCCAGCACGTTTGAGCCGGAACCCTACAATGAGCAGTTCTTC. This sequence encodes CASTFEPEPYNEQFF. The V call is TRBV5-1, the J call TRBJ2-1; D not resolved. The CDR3 loop spans 15 amino acids. Germline-derived CDR1 and CDR2 are SGHRS and YFSETQ. V lost 6 bases and J 2 bases, leaving 15 bases between the germline ends. The complete variable domain, with remaining parts taken from reference TRBV5-1 and TRBJ2-1, reads KAGVTQTPRYLIKTRGQQVTLSCSPISGHRSVSWYQQTPGQGLQFLFEYFSETQRNKGNFPGRFSGRQFSNSRSEMNVSTLELGDSALYLCASTFEPEPYNEQFFGPGTRLTVL.

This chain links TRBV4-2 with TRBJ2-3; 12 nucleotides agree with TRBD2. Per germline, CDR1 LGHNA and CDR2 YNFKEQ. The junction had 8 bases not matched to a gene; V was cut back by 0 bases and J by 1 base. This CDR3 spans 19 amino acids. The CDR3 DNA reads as TGTGCCAGCAGCCAAGATATCACTAGCGGGGGGTTTGGCACAGATACGCAGTATTTT. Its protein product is CASSQDITSGGFGTDTQYF.

CDR3 bases: TGTGCCAGCAGCCACCGGGAGATCGAGACCCAGTACTTC. Encoded protein: CASSHREIETQYF. V and J are TRBV5-6 and TRBJ2-5; possible D gene TRBD2, 6 bases. The CDR3 loop spans 13 amino acids. Trimming removed 4 bases at V and 5 bases at J, with 12 bases between. The germline V gene has CDR1 SGHDT and CDR2 YYEEEE. Based on the CDR3 plus reference TRBV5-6 and TRBJ2-5, the full variable domain is DAGVTQSPTHLIKTRGQQVTLRCSPKSGHDTVSWYQQALGQGPQFIFQYYEEEERQRGNFPDRFSGHQFPNYSSELNVNALLLGDSALYLCASSHREIETQYFGPGTRLLVL.

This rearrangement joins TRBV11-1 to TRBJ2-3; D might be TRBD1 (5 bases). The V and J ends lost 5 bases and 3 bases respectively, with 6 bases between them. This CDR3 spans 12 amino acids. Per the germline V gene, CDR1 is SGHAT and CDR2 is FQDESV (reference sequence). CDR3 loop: CASSKGTDTQYF. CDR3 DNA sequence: TGTGCCAGCAGCAAGGGGACAGATACGCAGTATTTT.

The CDR3 region is CASSLGAQGSSNQPQHF. In DNA form, the CDR3 reads TGTGCCAGCAGCTTAGGGGCACAGGGTTCAAGCAATCAGCCCCAGCATTTT. The J gene is TRBJ1-5, the V gene TRBV7-6; maybe TRBD1 (6 bases). The CDR3 totals 17 residues. The germline CDR1 and CDR2 sequences are SGHVS and FNYEAQ. Trimming took off 1 base at V and 1 base at J, with 14 bases between the two ends.

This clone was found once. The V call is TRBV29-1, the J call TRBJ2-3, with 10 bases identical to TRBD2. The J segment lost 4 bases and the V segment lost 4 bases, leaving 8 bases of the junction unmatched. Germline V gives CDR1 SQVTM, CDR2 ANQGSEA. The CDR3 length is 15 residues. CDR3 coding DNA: TGCAGCGTTGTGCTAGCGGGAGACGAGGCAGATACGCAGTATTTT. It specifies CSVVLAGDEADTQYF.

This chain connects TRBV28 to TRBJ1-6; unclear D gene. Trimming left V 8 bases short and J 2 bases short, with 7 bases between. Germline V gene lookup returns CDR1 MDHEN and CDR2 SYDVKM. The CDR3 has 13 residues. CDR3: CASAWTYNSPLHF. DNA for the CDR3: TGTGCCAGCGCCTGGACCTATAATTCACCCCTCCACTTT.

The CDR3, as DNA: TGTGCCAGCAGTTCCCCCTGGGAGGGGGCTGACGAGCAGTACTTC. This codes for CASSSPWEGADEQYF. The chain uses TRBV28 and TRBJ2-7; perhaps D is TRBD1 or TRBD2 (7 bases each). This CDR3 is built from 15 residues. CDR1 and CDR2 from the germline V gene are MDHEN and SYDVKM. Trimming pared 4 bases from V and 5 bases from J, leaving 18 bases between.

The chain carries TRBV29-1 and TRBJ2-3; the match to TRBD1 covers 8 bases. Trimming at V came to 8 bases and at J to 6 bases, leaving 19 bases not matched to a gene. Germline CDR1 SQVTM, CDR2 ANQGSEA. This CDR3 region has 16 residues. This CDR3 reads CSKTTRLDRVWDTQYF. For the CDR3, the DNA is TGCAGCAAAACGACCAGGTTGGACAGGGTTTGGGATACGCAGTATTTT.

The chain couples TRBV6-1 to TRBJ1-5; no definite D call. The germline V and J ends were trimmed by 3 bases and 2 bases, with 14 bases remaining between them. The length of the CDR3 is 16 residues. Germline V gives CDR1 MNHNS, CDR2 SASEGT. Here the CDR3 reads CASSDRVNRGNQPQHF. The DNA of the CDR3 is TGTGCCAGCAGTGACCGGGTCAATAGGGGCAATCAGCCCCAGCATTTT.

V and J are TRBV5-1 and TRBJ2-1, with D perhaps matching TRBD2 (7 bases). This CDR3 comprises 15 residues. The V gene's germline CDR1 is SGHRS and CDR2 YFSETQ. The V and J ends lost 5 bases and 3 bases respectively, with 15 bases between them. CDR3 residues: CASRRTGGDYNEQFF. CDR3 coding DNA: TGCGCCAGCAGACGAACGGGGGGCGACTACAATGAGCAGTTCTTC.

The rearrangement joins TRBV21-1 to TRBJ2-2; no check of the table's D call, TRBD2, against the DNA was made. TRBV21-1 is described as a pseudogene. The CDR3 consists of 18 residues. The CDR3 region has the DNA TGTGCCAGCAGCAAAGCGTATAGCGGGAGTGCGAACACCGGGGAGCTGTTTTTT. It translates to CASSKAYSGSANTGELFF.